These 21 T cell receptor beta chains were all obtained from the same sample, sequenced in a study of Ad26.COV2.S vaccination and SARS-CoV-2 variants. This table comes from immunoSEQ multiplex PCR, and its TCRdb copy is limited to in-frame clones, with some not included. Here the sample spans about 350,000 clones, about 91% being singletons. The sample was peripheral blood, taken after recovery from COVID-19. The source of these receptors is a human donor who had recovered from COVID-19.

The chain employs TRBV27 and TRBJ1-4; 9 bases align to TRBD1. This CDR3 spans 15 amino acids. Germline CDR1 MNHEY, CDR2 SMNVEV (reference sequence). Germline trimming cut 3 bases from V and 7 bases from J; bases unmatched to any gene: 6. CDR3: CASSFRDRVGEKLFF. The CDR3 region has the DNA TGTGCCAGCAGTTTTCGGGACAGGGTCGGTGAAAAACTGTTTTTT.

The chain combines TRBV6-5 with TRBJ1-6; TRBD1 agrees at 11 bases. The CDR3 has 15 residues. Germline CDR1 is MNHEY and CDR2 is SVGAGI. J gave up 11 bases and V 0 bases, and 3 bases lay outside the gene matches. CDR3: CASSYSGQGETPLHF. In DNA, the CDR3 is TGTGCCAGCAGTTACTCGGGACAGGGGGAAACACCCCTCCACTTT.

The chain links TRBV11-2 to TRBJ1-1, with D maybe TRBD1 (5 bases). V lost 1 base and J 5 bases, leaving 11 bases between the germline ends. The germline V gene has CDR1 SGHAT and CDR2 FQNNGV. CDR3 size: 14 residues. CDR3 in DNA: TGTGCCAGCAGCTTAGGCTATCGGGGGACTGAAGCTTTCTTT. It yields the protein CASSLGYRGTEAFF.

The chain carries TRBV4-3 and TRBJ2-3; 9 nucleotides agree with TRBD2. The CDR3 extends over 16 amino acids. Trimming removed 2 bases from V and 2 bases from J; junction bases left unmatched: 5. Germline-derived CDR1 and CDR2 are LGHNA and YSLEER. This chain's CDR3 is CASSQRAGGYTDTQYF. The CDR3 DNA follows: TGCGCCAGCAGCCAACGAGCGGGGGGTTACACAGATACGCAGTATTTT.

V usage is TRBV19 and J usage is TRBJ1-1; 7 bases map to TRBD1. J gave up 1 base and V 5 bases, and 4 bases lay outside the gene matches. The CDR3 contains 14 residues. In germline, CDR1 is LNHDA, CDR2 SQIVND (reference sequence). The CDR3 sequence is CASSLRQGNTEAFF. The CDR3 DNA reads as TGTGCCAGTAGTCTGAGACAGGGGAACACTGAAGCTTTCTTT.

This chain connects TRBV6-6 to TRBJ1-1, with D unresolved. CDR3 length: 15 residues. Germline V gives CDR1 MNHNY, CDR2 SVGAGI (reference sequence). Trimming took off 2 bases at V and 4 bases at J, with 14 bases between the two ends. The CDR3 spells CASSYESVKATEAFF. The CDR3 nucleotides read TGTGCCAGCAGTTACGAATCAGTGAAAGCCACTGAAGCTTTCTTT.

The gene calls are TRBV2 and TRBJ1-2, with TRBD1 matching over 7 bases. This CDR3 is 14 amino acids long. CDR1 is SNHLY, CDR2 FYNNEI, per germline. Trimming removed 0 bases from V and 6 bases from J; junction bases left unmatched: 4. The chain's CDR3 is CASSEATGFNGYTF. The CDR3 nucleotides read TGTGCCAGCAGTGAAGCGACAGGGTTTAATGGCTACACCTTC.

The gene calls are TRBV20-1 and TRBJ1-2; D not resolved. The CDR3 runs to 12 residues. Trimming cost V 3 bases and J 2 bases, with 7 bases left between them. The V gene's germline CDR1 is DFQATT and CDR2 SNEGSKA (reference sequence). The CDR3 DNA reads TGCAGTGCTAGTGACACCAACTATGGCTACACCTTC. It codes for CSASDTNYGYTF.

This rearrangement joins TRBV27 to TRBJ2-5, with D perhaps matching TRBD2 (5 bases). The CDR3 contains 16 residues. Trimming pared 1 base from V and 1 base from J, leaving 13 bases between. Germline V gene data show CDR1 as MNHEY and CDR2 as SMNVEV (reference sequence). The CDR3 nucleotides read TGTGCCAGCAGTTTATTGCGGGCAACGACCCAAGAGACCCAGTACTTC. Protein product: CASSLLRATTQETQYF.

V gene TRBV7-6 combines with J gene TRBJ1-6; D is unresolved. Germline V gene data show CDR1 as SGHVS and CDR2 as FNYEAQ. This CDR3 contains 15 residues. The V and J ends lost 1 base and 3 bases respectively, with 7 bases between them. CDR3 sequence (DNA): TGTGCCAGCAGCTTAGGTGGGATCTATAATTCACCCCTCCACTTT. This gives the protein CASSLGGIYNSPLHF. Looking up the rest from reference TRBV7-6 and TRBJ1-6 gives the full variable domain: GAGVSQSPRYKVTKRGQDVALRCDPISGHVSLYWYRQALGQGPEFLTYFNYEAQQDKSGLPNDRFSAERPEGSISTLTIQRTEQRDSAMYRCASSLGGIYNSPLHFGNGTRLTVT.

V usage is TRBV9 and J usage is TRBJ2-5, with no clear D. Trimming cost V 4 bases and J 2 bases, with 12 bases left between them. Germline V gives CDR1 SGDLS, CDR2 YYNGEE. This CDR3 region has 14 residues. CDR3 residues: CASSLSGSQETQYF. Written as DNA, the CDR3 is TGTGCCAGCAGCCTCTCCGGGTCGCAAGAGACCCAGTACTTC. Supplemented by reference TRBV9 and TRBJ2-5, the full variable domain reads DSGVTQTPKHLITATGQRVTLRCSPRSGDLSVYWYQQSLDQGLQFLIQYYNGEERAKGNILERFSAQQFPDLHSELNLSSLELGDSALYFCASSLSGSQETQYFGPGTRLLVL.

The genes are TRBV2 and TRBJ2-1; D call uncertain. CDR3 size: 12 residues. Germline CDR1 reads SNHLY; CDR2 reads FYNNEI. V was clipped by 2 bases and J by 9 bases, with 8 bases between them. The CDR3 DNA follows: TGTGCCAGCAGTGAATACGGACCTGAGCAGTTCTTC. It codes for CASSEYGPEQFF.

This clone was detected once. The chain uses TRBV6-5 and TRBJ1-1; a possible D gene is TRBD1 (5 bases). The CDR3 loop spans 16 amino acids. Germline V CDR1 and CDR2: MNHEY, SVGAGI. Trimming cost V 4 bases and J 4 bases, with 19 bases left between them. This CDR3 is CASSSTRQGYGTEAFF. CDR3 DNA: TGTGCCAGCAGTTCAACCCGCCAGGGCTATGGCACTGAAGCTTTCTTT.

The CDR3: CASRPRFGADGYTF. The CDR3 DNA sequence: TGTGCCAGCAGACCAAGATTCGGGGCCGATGGCTACACCTTC. The chain carries TRBV14 and TRBJ1-2; D possibly corresponds to TRBD1 (5 bases). The CDR3 totals 14 residues. Germline V CDR1 and CDR2: SGHDN, FVKESK. Trimming shortened V by 6 bases and J by 6 bases, and 17 bases separated the two germline ends.

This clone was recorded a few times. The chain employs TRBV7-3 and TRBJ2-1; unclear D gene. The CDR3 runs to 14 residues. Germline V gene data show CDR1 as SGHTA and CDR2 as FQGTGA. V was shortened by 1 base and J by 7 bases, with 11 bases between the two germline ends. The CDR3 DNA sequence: TGTGCCAGCAGCTTAAGCGGAGCCGGAAATGAGCAGTTCTTC. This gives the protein CASSLSGAGNEQFF. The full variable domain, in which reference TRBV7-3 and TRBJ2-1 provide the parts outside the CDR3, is GAGVSQTPSNKVTEKGKYVELRCDPISGHTALYWYRQSLGQGPEFLIYFQGTGAADDSGLPNDRFFAVRPEGSVSTLKIQRTERGDSAVYLCASSLSGAGNEQFFGPGTRLTVL.

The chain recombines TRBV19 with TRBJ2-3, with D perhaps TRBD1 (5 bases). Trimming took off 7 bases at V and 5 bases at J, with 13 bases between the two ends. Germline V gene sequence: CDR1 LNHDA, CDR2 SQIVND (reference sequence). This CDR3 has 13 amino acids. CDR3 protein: CASNRGILDTQYF. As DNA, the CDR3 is TGTGCCAGTAATAGGGGTATTTTAGATACGCAGTATTTT.

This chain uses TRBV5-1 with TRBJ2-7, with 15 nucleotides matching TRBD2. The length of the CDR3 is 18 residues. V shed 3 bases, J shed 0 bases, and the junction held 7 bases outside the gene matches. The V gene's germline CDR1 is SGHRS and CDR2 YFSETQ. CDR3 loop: CASSSGLAGGPLSYEQYF. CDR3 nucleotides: TGCGCCAGCAGCTCGGGACTAGCGGGGGGTCCACTCTCCTACGAGCAGTACTTC.

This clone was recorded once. The CDR3 DNA reads TGTGCCAGCCTTCTCGGGCAGGGAGTCACTGAAGCTTTCTTT. Translating gives CASLLGQGVTEAFF. The V call is TRBV18, the J call TRBJ1-1, with D perhaps TRBD1 (5 bases). The CDR3 is made up of 14 amino acids. Trimming pared 8 bases from V and 4 bases from J, leaving 17 bases between. CDR1 and CDR2 (germline): KGHSH, LQKENI.

This chain's CDR3 is CAISERQGDNNEQFF. Written as DNA, the CDR3 is TGTGCCATCAGTGAAAGACAGGGGGATAACAATGAGCAGTTCTTC. The chain recombines TRBV10-3 with TRBJ2-1; TRBD1 agrees at 9 bases. With V trimmed by 3 bases and J by 5 bases, 5 bases remained unmatched. The CDR3 is 15 amino acids. Germline CDR1 and CDR2: ENHRY and SYGVKD.

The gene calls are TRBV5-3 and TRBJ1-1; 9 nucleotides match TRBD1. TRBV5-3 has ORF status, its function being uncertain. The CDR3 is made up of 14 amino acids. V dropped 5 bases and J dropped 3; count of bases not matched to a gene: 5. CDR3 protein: CARRTDRGDTEAFF. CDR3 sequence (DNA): TGTGCCAGAAGAACCGACAGGGGGGACACTGAAGCTTTCTTT.

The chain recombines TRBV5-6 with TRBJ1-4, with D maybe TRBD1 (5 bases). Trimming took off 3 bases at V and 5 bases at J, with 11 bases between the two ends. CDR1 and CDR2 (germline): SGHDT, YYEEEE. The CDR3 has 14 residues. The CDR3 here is CASSSDSWNEKLFF. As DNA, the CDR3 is TGTGCCAGCAGCTCTGACAGTTGGAATGAAAAACTGTTTTTT.